The 12 T cell receptor beta chains presented below share a single source sample, sequenced in a study of cytomegalovirus exposure and HLA in healthy donors. Primers: 60 Vbeta forward and 13 Jbeta reverse. TCRdb keeps only in-frame clones here, not all; method: immunoSEQ multiplex PCR. The sample includes more than 95,000 clones, approximately 82% seen only once; the top ten take around 20%. Sequenced input: PBMCs. These TCRs come from a man aged 18 to 29 in good health and CMV-seropositive.

The V call is TRBV6-5, the J call TRBJ2-3; D gene uncertain. The germline V gene encodes CDR1 MNHEY and CDR2 SVGAGI. The V end lost 0 bases, the J end lost 3 bases, and 4 bases lay between the germline ends. The CDR3 totals 13 residues. The DNA for the CDR3 is TGTGCCAGCAGTTACTCTCATACAGATACGCAGTATTTT. The encoded protein is CASSYSHTDTQYF.

The chain is built from TRBV9 and TRBJ1-6, with TRBD1 as a possible D gene (5 bases). V was trimmed by 7 bases and J by 3 bases, leaving 17 bases between them. This CDR3 contains 16 residues. Germline CDR1 is SGDLS and CDR2 is YYNGEE. In DNA form, the CDR3 reads TGTGCCAGCGCCGTTCAGGGTGATATCTATAATTCACCCCTCCACTTT. Protein: CASAVQGDIYNSPLHF. Full variable domain (outside the CDR3, taken from reference TRBV9 and TRBJ1-6): DSGVTQTPKHLITATGQRVTLRCSPRSGDLSVYWYQQSLDQGLQFLIQYYNGEERAKGNILERFSAQQFPDLHSELNLSSLELGDSALYFCASAVQGDIYNSPLHFGNGTRLTVT.

The chain joins TRBV18 to TRBJ2-4; 9 bases line up with TRBD1. Per germline, CDR1 KGHSH and CDR2 LQKENI. The CDR3 has 16 residues. V dropped 5 bases and J dropped 1; count of bases not matched to a gene: 6. The CDR3 reads CASSYRTGVAKNIQYF. The CDR3 bases are TGTGCCAGCTCATACCGGACAGGGGTGGCCAAAAACATTCAGTACTTC.

The CDR3 is CASSTTVDHANYGYTF. The CDR3 coding sequence is TGCGCCAGCAGTACGACTGTTGACCACGCTAACTATGGCTACACCTTC. The V call is TRBV10-2, the J call TRBJ1-2; D not certain. The germline V gene encodes CDR1 WSHSY and CDR2 SAAADI. This CDR3 contains 16 residues. Trimming stripped 5 bases from V and 0 bases from J, with 16 bases between.

This chain links TRBV18 with TRBJ2-2; possible D gene TRBD2, 6 bases. The CDR3 is 16 residues long. V lost 3 bases to trimming and J lost 1 base, with 12 bases between them. The germline gives CDR1 KGHSH, CDR2 LQKENI. The CDR3 loop is CASSPLARGNTGELFF. Written as DNA, the CDR3 is TGTGCCAGCTCACCCCTAGCGAGGGGGAACACCGGGGAGCTGTTTTTT.

The V and J genes are TRBV30 and TRBJ1-1; D is unclear. The CDR3 covers 13 residues. Between the trimmed V and J ends, which lost 2 bases and 0 bases, there was a span of 7 bases. CDR1 is GTSNPN and CDR2 is SVGIG in the germline V gene (reference sequence). The CDR3 here is CAWSPELNTEAFF. For the CDR3, the DNA is TGTGCCTGGAGTCCGGAGCTGAACACTGAAGCTTTCTTT. Full variable domain (outside the CDR3, taken from reference TRBV30 and TRBJ1-1): SQTIHQWPATLVQPVGSPLSLECTVEGTSNPNLYWYRQAAGRGLQLLFYSVGIGQISSEVPQNLSASRPQDRQFILSSKKLLLSDSGFYLCAWSPELNTEAFFGQGTRLTVV.

The chain recombines TRBV11-2 with TRBJ1-4; 10 nucleotides line up with TRBD1. Germline CDR1 reads SGHAT; CDR2 reads FQNNGV. This CDR3 has 15 amino acids. The trim removed 8 bases at V and 4 bases at J, leaving 7 bases unmatched. The CDR3 DNA is TGTGCCAGCGGACCGGGACAGGGGAGTAATGAAAAACTGTTTTTT. It translates to CASGPGQGSNEKLFF.

The chain links TRBV18 to TRBJ1-2; perhaps TRBD1 as D (6 bases). The CDR3 has 15 amino acids. CDR1 and CDR2 (germline): KGHSH, LQKENI. Between the trimmed V and J ends, which lost 4 bases and 2 bases, there was a span of 14 bases. DNA for the CDR3: TGTGCCAGCTCACGTGAAAGGGACATCAACTATGGCTACACCTTC. Translating gives CASSRERDINYGYTF.

The gene calls are TRBV28 and TRBJ2-4; tentatively, D is TRBD2 (5 bases). V lost 6 bases, J lost 3 bases, and 15 bases lay in between. There are 15 residues in the CDR3. Germline assignment: CDR1 MDHEN and CDR2 SYDVKM. CDR3 in DNA: TGTGCCAGCAGAGAGGGTGGGGATGACAAAAACATTCAGTACTTC. Translation: CASREGGDDKNIQYF.

The chain employs TRBV6-1 and TRBJ2-3, with 11 bases lining up with TRBD2. The CDR3 extends over 15 amino acids. Germline V gene sequence: CDR1 MNHNS, CDR2 SASEGT. Losses at the gene ends were 8 bases for V and 6 bases for J; bases not matched to a gene: 10. The CDR3 loop is CASGVSGGGPDTQYF. CDR3 DNA sequence: TGTGCCAGCGGAGTTAGCGGGGGGGGGCCGGATACGCAGTATTTT.

The chain combines TRBV2 with TRBJ2-7; 9 bases are shared with TRBD1. This CDR3 has 17 residues. Germline V lookup: CDR1 SNHLY, CDR2 FYNNEI. V was pared by 1 base and J by 6 bases, with 13 bases of the junction left unmatched. The CDR3 sequence: CASSEDPLGQGNGEQYF. The CDR3 coding sequence is TGTGCCAGCAGTGAAGACCCCTTGGGACAGGGAAATGGCGAGCAGTACTTC.

This clone came up once. The rearrangement links TRBV10-3 to TRBJ1-2, with 10 bases aligning to TRBD1. The V gene end was trimmed by 2 bases and the J gene end by 2 bases; junction bases not matched to a gene: 8. The CDR3 loop spans 17 amino acids. The germline V gene encodes CDR1 ENHRY and CDR2 SYGVKD. Here the CDR3 DNA reads TGTGCCATCAGTGAGCTGACCCGGGACAGGGGAAACTATGGCTACACCTTC. Its translation is CAISELTRDRGNYGYTF.